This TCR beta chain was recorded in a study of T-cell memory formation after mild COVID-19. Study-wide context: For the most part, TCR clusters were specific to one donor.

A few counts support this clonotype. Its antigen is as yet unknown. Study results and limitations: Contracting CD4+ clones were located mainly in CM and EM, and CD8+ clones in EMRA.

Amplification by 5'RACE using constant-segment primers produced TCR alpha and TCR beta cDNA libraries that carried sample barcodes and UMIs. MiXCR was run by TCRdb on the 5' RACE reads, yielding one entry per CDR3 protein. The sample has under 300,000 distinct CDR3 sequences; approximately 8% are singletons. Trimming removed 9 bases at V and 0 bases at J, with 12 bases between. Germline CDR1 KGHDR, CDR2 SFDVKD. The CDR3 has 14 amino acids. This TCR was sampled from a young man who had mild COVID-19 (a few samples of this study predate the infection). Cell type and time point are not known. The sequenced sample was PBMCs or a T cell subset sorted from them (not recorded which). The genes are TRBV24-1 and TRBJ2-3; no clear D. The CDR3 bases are TGTGCCACCGCTCTGGACGGTAGCACAGATACGCAGTATTTT. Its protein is CATALDGSTDTQYF.